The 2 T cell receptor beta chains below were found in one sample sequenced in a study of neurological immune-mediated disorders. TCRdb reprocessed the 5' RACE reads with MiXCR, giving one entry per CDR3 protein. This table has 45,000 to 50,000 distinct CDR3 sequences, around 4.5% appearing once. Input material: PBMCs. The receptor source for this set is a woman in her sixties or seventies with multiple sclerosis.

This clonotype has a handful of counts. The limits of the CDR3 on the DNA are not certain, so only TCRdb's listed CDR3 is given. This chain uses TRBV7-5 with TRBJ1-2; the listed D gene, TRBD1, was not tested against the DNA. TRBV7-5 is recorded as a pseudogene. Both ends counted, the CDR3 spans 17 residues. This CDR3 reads CISVPEAGDRGRNGYTF.

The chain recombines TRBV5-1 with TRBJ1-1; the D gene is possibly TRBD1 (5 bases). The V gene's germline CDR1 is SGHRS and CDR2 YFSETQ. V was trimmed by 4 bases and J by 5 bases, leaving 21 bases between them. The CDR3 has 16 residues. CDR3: CASSAGDPRRRTEAFF. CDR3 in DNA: TGCGCCAGCAGCGCCGGGGACCCTAGGAGGAGGACTGAAGCTTTCTTT.